This TCR beta chain was sequenced for a study of T cell repertoires in ileal Crohn's disease. Concerning this clone: Its antigen is undetermined.

Generated by immunoSEQ multiplex PCR, the TCRdb table keeps only in-frame clones and is missing some. The sample gives a few thousand clones, about 81% of which show up once; 5.5% to 6.5% is in the top ten. Study-level findings and limits: All patients with clonality above 26.8% had endoscopic recurrence.

The sample consisted of ileal tissue. The origin of this receptor is an adult with Crohn's disease.

CDR3 nucleotides: TGTGCCAGCAGCTTACAACCTAGCGGGACGAACACCGGGGAGCTGTTTTTT. Residues: CASSLQPSGTNTGELFF. The gene calls are TRBV7-3 and TRBJ2-2; 9 bases are shared with TRBD2. CDR3 length equals 17 residues. With V trimmed by 2 bases and J by 0 bases, 4 bases remained unmatched. Germline CDR1 reads SGHTA; CDR2 reads FQGTGA.